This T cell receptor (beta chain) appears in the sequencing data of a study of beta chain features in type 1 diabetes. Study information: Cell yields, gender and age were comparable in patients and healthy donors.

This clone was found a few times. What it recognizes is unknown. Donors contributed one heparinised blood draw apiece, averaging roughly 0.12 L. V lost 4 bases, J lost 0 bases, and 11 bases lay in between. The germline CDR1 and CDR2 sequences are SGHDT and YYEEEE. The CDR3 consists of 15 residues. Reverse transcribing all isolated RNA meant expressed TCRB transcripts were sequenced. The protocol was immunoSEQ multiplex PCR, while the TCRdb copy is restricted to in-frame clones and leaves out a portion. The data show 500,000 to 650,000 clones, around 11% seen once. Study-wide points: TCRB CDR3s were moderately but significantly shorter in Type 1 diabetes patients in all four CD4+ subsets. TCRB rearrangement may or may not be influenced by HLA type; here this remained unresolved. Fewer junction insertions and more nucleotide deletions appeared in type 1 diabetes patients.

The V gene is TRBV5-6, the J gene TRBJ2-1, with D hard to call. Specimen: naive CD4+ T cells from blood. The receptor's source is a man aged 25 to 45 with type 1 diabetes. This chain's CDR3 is CASSLAMSSYNEQFF. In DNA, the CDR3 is TGTGCCAGCAGCCTTGCAATGAGCTCCTACAATGAGCAGTTCTTC.